The clone carrying this T cell receptor (beta chain) was counted ten times or more. These data are taken from a study of T cells after yellow fever vaccination. One entry per CDR3 protein results from TCRdb running MiXCR on the 5' RACE reads. The data show around 63,000 distinct CDR3 sequences, 7.4% seen once. Per the germline V gene, CDR1 is MNHEY and CDR2 is SMNVEV (reference sequence). The CDR3 covers 14 residues. Source: CD8+ T cells sorted from PBMCs, taken 15 days after the yellow fever booster vaccination. This TCR derives from a man aged 25 to 40 who received the YFV17D yellow fever vaccine. This rearrangement joins TRBV27 to TRBJ2-5; D possibly matches TRBD1 or TRBD2 (5 bases each). The CDR3 protein is CGTGRPGTQETQYF. CDR3 bases: TGTGGGACGGGACGGCCAGGAACTCAAGAGACCCAGTACTTC.